The 31 T cell receptor beta chains in this list originate from one sample, sequenced in a study of OX40 agonist ivuxolimab in advanced cancers. Sequencing was performed with immunoSEQ multiplex PCR; in TCRdb, only in-frame clones are kept and a portion is missing. The sample holds around 67,000 clones, about 80% seen once. Sequenced material: CD4+ or CD8+ T cells sorted from blood, taken in a trial of the OX40 agonist ivuxolimab. The source of these receptors is an adult with an advanced solid tumor such as melanoma, head and neck, liver or kidney cancer.

This sequence joins TRBV10-3 and TRBJ1-5; D not resolved. This CDR3 spans 14 amino acids. V was pared by 0 bases and J by 6 bases, with 9 bases between. Germline values: CDR1 ENHRY, CDR2 SYGVKD. CDR3 amino acids: CAISESTLGQPQHF. The CDR3 DNA is TGTGCCATCAGTGAGTCTACACTCGGTCAGCCCCAGCATTTT.

The chain joins TRBV18 to TRBJ1-5; unclear D gene. The CDR3 sequence is 16 residues long. Germline V gene sequence: CDR1 KGHSH, CDR2 LQKENI. V dropped 2 bases and J dropped 0 bases, with 11 bases sitting between them. The CDR3 nucleotides are TGTGCCAGCTCACCAGGAGACGGGTATAGCAATCAGCCCCAGCATTTT. Amino acids: CASSPGDGYSNQPQHF.

The V call is TRBV4-2, the J call TRBJ2-2, with D uncertain. Germline-derived CDR1 and CDR2 are LGHNA and YNFKEQ. V was clipped by 4 bases and J by 5 bases, with 20 bases between them. This CDR3 comprises 17 residues. CDR3 protein: CASSRQGLTARTGELFF. CDR3 nucleotide sequence: TGTGCCAGCAGCCGCCAAGGGCTGACTGCTAGAACCGGGGAGCTGTTTTTT.

The rearrangement uses TRBV10-3 and TRBJ2-1; 8 nucleotides match TRBD2. Germline trimming cut 5 bases from V and 3 bases from J; bases unmatched to any gene: 21. Germline values: CDR1 ENHRY, CDR2 SYGVKD. This CDR3 region has 20 residues. DNA for the CDR3: TGTGCCATCAGTCTTCGAGGTCGGCAGGGTCCCCGGGGGGGCTACAATGAGCAGTTCTTC. Protein: CAISLRGRQGPRGGYNEQFF.

V usage is TRBV6-5 and J usage is TRBJ1-2; 9 nucleotides align to TRBD1. V shed 7 bases, J shed 7 bases, and the junction held 7 bases outside the gene matches. Looked up from germline, CDR1 is MNHEY and CDR2 is SVGAGI. This CDR3 comprises 13 residues. The CDR3 DNA sequence: TGTGCCAGCATTCCCGGGACAGGGTTTGGCTACACCTTC. Its translation is CASIPGTGFGYTF.

A single count supports this clone. CDR3 protein: CASSPKMTLQGRNTEAFF. The DNA for the CDR3 is TGTGCCAGCAGCCCTAAGATGACCTTACAGGGGCGGAACACTGAAGCTTTCTTT. The J gene is TRBJ1-1, the V gene TRBV4-2, with 7 bases matching TRBD1. V dropped 4 bases and J dropped 1; count of bases not matched to a gene: 15. The CDR3 runs 18 residues. The germline CDR1 and CDR2 sequences are LGHNA and YNFKEQ.

This chain links TRBV9 with TRBJ2-3; TRBD2 aligns across 8 bases. The V gene's germline CDR1 is SGDLS and CDR2 YYNGEE. Germline trimming cut 3 bases from V and 5 bases from J; bases unmatched to any gene: 14. This CDR3 is 17 amino acids long. DNA for the CDR3: TGTGCCAGCAGCGGCGGGACCCGGGGGGGCCGGGAAGATACGCAGTATTTT. It specifies CASSGGTRGGREDTQYF.

In DNA, the CDR3 is TGTGCCAGCAGCCGCGGAGACATTACGAACACTGAAGCTTTCTTT. Amino acids: CASSRGDITNTEAFF. V gene TRBV5-4 combines with J gene TRBJ1-1; no firm D call. V lost 4 bases to trimming and J lost 1 base, with 14 bases between them. The germline CDR1 and CDR2 sequences are SGHNT and YYREEE (reference sequence). The CDR3 extends over 15 amino acids.

The chain links TRBV28 to TRBJ1-1; D gene uncertain. Trimming pared 1 base from V and 2 bases from J, leaving 14 bases between. CDR1 and CDR2 (germline): MDHEN, SYDVKM. The CDR3 spans 16 residues. The CDR3 sequence: CASSLYLTWDNTEAFF. In nucleotides, the CDR3 is TGTGCCAGCAGTTTATATCTTACTTGGGATAACACTGAAGCTTTCTTT.

DNA for the CDR3: TGTGCCACCTCAGGTGGACGGACCCATCAGCCCCAGCATTTT. As protein: CATSGGRTHQPQHF. This rearrangement joins TRBV15 to TRBJ1-5; D uncertain. CDR1 and CDR2 from the germline V gene are LNHNV and YYDKDF (reference sequence). The CDR3 is 14 amino acids. Trimming left V 8 bases short and J 5 bases short, with 16 bases between.

The chain couples TRBV7-8 to TRBJ1-2; D might be TRBD1 (6 bases). CDR3 size: 14 residues. V gave up 0 bases and J gave up 8 bases, with 13 bases separating them. Germline CDR1 and CDR2: SGHVS and FQNEAQ. This CDR3 reads CASSLASGVHGYTF. Written as DNA, the CDR3 is TGTGCCAGCAGCTTAGCCTCAGGGGTGCACGGCTACACCTTC.

V is TRBV10-3 and J is TRBJ2-7; D unclear. V was trimmed by 4 bases and J by 3 bases, leaving 7 bases between them. CDR3 length equals 12 residues. Germline CDR1 and CDR2: ENHRY and SYGVKD. CDR3 in DNA: TGTGCCATCAGTGCTCCGAACTACGAGCAGTACTTC. This codes for CAISAPNYEQYF.

J is TRBJ1-5 and V is TRBV15, with TRBD1 as a possible D gene (6 bases). V was clipped by 6 bases and J by 5 bases, with 14 bases between them. CDR3 length: 14 residues. Germline V CDR1 and CDR2: LNHNV, YYDKDF (reference sequence). The CDR3 nucleotides are TGTGCCACCAGAGAAGGGGACATCTATCAGCCCCAGCATTTT. Protein: CATREGDIYQPQHF.

The chain carries TRBV12-5 and TRBJ1-4, with TRBD1 as a possible D gene (6 bases). The V end was cut by 0 bases, the J end by 10 bases, with 18 bases between. The length of the CDR3 is 16 residues. CDR1 and CDR2 (germline): LGHNT, FRNRAP. The CDR3 sequence: CASGLVTGIGGGKLFF. Here the CDR3 DNA reads TGTGCTAGTGGTTTGGTTACAGGGATCGGGGGTGGAAAACTGTTTTTT.

The V gene is TRBV10-3, the J gene TRBJ1-4, with D possibly being TRBD1 (6 bases). Trimming took off 8 bases at V and 1 base at J, with 8 bases between the two ends. The CDR3 is 13 amino acids. Germline CDR1 ENHRY, CDR2 SYGVKD. The CDR3 nucleotides are TGTGCCATCCAAGGGGGAACTAATGAAAAACTGTTTTTT. Translated: CAIQGGTNEKLFF.

This sequence joins TRBV7-2 and TRBJ1-1; D not certain. Germline V CDR1 and CDR2: SGHTA, FQGNSA. The CDR3 covers 14 residues. Deletions cut 4 bases from V and 6 bases from J, with 15 bases between. The CDR3 DNA is TGTGCCAGCAGCTCACCGTACGGCTCGGCTGAAGCTTTCTTT. It codes for CASSSPYGSAEAFF.

The V gene is TRBV6-5, the J gene TRBJ2-5, with D uncertain. CDR3 length: 13 amino acids. V was clipped by 5 bases and J by 5 bases, with 12 bases between them. Germline CDR1 is MNHEY and CDR2 is SVGAGI. This CDR3 is CASSIGPRETQYF. CDR3 sequence (DNA): TGTGCCAGCAGTATCGGGCCCCGTGAGACCCAGTACTTC.

In the case of this clone: Other DNA sequences from this sample encode an identical CDR3 as well. The gene calls are TRBV6-1 and TRBJ2-5; 8 positions agree with TRBD1. This CDR3 is built from 14 residues. Trimming removed 4 bases from V and 5 bases from J; junction bases left unmatched: 6. In germline, CDR1 is MNHNS, CDR2 SASEGT. CDR3 bases: TGTGCCAGCAGTGTAAACAGGGGGAAGGAGACCCAGTACTTC. It encodes CASSVNRGKETQYF.

The V and J genes are TRBV25-1 and TRBJ2-3; maybe TRBD1 (6 bases). The CDR3 extends over 15 amino acids. The V and J ends lost 1 base and 2 bases respectively, with 10 bases between them. From germline, CDR1 is MGHDK and CDR2 SYGVNS. The CDR3 bases are TGTGCCAGCAGTGAATCAGGGGCGCTCACAGATACGCAGTATTTT. Translated: CASSESGALTDTQYF.

This chain uses TRBV10-3 with TRBJ2-3; 10 bases match TRBD2. CDR3 length: 17 amino acids. Germline V gives CDR1 ENHRY, CDR2 SYGVKD. V lost 0 bases to trimming and J lost 7 bases; unmatched junction nucleotides: 10. For the CDR3, the DNA is TGTGCCATCAGTGAGTCGATAGCGGGGGGACGTATGAATACGCAGTATTTT. Its translation is CAISESIAGGRMNTQYF.

In this sample, this clone turned up a few times. The V call is TRBV9, the J call TRBJ1-3; 8 nucleotides agree with TRBD1. This CDR3 spans 16 amino acids. The germline V gene has CDR1 SGDLS and CDR2 YYNGEE. V shed 2 bases, J shed 4 bases, and the junction held 8 bases outside the gene matches. CDR3 sequence: CASSVSTGGGGNTIYF. The CDR3 DNA reads as TGTGCCAGCAGCGTTAGTACAGGGGGTGGAGGAAACACCATATATTTT.

The CDR3 bases are TGTGCCAGCAGGCCGGGACAGGGAGGCAATCAGCCCCAGCATTTT. Translating it yields CASRPGQGGNQPQHF. The J gene is TRBJ1-5, the V gene TRBV6-1, with 9 bases fitting TRBD1. CDR1 MNHNS and CDR2 SASEGT come from the germline V gene. With V trimmed by 6 bases and J by 2 bases, 5 bases remained unmatched. The CDR3 is 15 amino acids.

V is TRBV15 and J is TRBJ1-3; D unresolved. Germline values: CDR1 LNHNV, CDR2 YYDKDF (reference sequence). The CDR3 loop spans 15 amino acids. V was trimmed by 0 bases and J by 3 bases, leaving 9 bases between them. The CDR3 sequence: CATSRDPGLGNTIYF. The CDR3 region has the DNA TGTGCCACCAGCAGAGATCCAGGCCTTGGAAACACCATATATTTT.

This rearrangement joins TRBV30 to TRBJ1-1; D remains unclear. Germline V lookup: CDR1 GTSNPN, CDR2 SVGIG (reference sequence). V dropped 4 bases and J dropped 6 bases, with 18 bases sitting between them. This CDR3 contains 14 residues. CDR3 loop: CAWTTSIPRAEAFF. In DNA, the CDR3 is TGTGCCTGGACCACCTCCATACCCCGCGCTGAAGCTTTCTTT.

A note on this clone: At one of its ends the junction is not consistent with the germline gene, which may arise from a read error. This chain joins TRBV6-6 and TRBJ2-7; D gene uncertain. This CDR3 region has 13 residues. Germline CDR1 and CDR2: MNHNY and SVGAGI (reference sequence). The chain's CDR3 is CASSYSEIHEQYF. CDR3 DNA sequence: TGTGCCAGCAGCTACTCAGAAATCCACGAGCAGTACTTC.

The chain couples TRBV6-5 to TRBJ1-2; possibly TRBD1 for D (6 bases). Germline V gene sequence: CDR1 MNHEY, CDR2 SVGAGI. The CDR3 is made up of 16 amino acids. Deletions cut 3 bases from V and 4 bases from J, with 18 bases between. The CDR3 region is CASSYTASRGAYGYTF. The CDR3 nucleotides are TGTGCCAGCAGTTATACGGCCTCGAGGGGGGCCTATGGCTACACCTTC.

The chain links TRBV4-1 to TRBJ1-2, with D possibly TRBD1 on 6 matching bases. The V gene lost 2 bases and the J gene lost 7 bases, with 17 bases spanning the gap. The CDR3 consists of 15 residues. Germline assignment: CDR1 MGHRA and CDR2 YSYEKL. CDR3 residues: CASSQPQGGASGYTF. CDR3 DNA: TGCGCCAGCAGCCAACCCCAAGGGGGGGCAAGTGGCTACACCTTC.

This rearrangement joins TRBV30 to TRBJ2-3, with 9 nucleotides matching TRBD2. This CDR3 spans 13 amino acids. Germline loops: CDR1 GTSNPN, CDR2 SVGIG (reference sequence). Germline trimming cut 8 bases from V and 3 bases from J; bases unmatched to any gene: 6. The CDR3 sequence: CARRAGGTDTQYF. The CDR3 nucleotides are TGTGCCCGGCGGGCGGGGGGGACAGATACGCAGTATTTT.

The DNA for the CDR3 is TGTGCCAGCACGCTAGCGGGGGGAAACAATGAGCAGTTCTTC. Protein: CASTLAGGNNEQFF. The chain recombines TRBV25-1 with TRBJ2-1; TRBD2 agrees at 11 bases. The CDR3 loop spans 14 amino acids. V gave up 7 bases and J gave up 5 bases; unmatched junction bases: 4. Germline CDR1 is MGHDK and CDR2 is SYGVNS.

DNA of the CDR3: TGTGCCAGCAGCCCCTTTGGGACCGCTAAGTCTGGAAACACCATATATTTT. Encoded protein: CASSPFGTAKSGNTIYF. This sequence joins TRBV4-2 and TRBJ1-3, with D perhaps TRBD1 (5 bases). The CDR3 consists of 17 residues. Trimming removed 4 bases from V and 1 base from J, with 17 bases in between. CDR1 LGHNA and CDR2 YNFKEQ come from the germline V gene.

This clone has more than one count but fewer than ten. One end of the junction varies from germline; a read error may be responsible. V gene TRBV25-1 combines with J gene TRBJ2-3; tentatively, D is TRBD1 (7 bases). This CDR3 has 15 amino acids. Germline V lookup: CDR1 MGHDK, CDR2 SYGVNS. As DNA, the CDR3 is TGTGCCAGCAGGGAGGGGACAGTGGTCACAGATGCGCAGTATTTT. Protein sequence: CASREGTVVTDAQYF.